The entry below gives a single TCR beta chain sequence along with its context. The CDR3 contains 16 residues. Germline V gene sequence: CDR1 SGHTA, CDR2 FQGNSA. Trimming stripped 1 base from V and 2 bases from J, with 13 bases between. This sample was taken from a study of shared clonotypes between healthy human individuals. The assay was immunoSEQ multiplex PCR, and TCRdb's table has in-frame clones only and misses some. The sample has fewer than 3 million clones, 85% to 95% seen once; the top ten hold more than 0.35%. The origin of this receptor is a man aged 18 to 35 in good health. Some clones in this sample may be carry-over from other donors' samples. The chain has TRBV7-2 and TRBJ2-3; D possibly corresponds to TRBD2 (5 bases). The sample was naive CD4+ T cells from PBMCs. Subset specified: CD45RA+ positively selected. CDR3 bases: TGTGCCAGCAGCTTAGACTTAGGGCTAGCCACAGATACGCAGTATTTT. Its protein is CASSLDLGLATDTQYF.